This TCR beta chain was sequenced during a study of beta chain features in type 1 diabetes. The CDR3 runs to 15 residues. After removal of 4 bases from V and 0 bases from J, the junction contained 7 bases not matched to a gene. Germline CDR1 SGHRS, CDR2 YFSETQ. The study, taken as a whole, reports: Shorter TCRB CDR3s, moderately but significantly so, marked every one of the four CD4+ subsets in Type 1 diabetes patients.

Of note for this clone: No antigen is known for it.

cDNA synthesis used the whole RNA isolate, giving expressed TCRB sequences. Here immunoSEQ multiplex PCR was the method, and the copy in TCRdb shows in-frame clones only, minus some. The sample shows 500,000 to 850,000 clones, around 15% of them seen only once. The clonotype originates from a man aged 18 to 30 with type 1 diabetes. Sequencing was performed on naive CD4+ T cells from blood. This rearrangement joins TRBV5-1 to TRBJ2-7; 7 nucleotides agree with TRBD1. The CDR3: CASSRDSILSYEQYF. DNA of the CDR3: TGCGCCAGCAGCCGGGACAGCATTCTCTCCTACGAGCAGTACTTC.